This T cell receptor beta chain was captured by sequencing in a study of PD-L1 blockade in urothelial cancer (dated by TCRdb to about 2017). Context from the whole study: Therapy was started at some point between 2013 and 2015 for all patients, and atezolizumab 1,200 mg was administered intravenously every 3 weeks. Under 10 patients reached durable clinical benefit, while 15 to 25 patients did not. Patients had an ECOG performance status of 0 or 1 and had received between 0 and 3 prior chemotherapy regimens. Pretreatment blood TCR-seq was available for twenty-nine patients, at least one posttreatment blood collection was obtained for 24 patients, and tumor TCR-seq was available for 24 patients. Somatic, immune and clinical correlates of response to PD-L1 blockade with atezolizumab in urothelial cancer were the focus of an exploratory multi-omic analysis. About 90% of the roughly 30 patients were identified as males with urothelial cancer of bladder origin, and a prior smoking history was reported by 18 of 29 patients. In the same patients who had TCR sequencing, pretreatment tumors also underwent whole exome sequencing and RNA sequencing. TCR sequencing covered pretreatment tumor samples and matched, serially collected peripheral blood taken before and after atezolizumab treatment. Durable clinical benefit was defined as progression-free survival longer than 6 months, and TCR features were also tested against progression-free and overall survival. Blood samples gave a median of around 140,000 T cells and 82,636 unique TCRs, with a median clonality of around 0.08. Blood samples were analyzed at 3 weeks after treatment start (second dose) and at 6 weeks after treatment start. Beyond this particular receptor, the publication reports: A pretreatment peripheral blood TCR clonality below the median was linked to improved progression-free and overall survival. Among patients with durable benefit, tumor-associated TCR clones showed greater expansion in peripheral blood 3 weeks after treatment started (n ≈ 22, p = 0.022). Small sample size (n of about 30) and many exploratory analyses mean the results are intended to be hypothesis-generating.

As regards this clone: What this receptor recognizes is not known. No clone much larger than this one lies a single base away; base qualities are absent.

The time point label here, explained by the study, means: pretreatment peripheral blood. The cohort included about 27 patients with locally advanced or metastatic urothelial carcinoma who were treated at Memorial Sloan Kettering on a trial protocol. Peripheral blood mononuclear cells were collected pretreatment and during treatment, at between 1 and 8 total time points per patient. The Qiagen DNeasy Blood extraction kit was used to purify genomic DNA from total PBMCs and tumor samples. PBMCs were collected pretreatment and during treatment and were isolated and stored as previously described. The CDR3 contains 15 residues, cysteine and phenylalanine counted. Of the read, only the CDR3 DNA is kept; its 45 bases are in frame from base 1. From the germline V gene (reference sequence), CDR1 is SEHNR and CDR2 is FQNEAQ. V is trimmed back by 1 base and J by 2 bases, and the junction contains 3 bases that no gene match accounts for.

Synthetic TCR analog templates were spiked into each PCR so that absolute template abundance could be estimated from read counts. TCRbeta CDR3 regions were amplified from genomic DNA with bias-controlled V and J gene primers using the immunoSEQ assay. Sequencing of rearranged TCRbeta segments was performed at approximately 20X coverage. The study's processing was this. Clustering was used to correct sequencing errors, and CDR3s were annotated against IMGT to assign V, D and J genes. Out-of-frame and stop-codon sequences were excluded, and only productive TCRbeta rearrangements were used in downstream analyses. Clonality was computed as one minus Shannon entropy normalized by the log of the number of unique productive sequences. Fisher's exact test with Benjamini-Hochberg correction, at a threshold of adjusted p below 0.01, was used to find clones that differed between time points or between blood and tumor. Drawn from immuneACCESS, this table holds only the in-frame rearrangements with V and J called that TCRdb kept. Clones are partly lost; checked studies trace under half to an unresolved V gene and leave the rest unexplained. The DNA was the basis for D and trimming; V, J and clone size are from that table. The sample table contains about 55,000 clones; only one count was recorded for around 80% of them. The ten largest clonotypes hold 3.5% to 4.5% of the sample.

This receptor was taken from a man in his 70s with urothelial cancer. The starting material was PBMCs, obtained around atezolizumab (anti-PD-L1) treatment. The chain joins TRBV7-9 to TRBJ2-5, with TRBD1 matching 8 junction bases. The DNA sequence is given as TGTGCCAGCAGCTTAGAGACAGGGGTTCAAGAGACCCAGTACTTC. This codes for CASSLETGVQETQYF.